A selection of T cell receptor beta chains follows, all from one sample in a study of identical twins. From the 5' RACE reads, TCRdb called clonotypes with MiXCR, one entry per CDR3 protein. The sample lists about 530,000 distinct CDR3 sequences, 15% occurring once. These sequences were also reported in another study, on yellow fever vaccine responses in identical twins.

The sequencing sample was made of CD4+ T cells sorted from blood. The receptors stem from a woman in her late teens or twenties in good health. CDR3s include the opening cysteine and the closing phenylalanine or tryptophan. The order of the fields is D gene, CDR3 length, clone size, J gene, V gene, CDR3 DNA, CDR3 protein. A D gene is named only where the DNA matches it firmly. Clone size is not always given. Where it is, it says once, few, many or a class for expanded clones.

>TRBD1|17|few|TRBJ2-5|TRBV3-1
TGTGCCAGCAGAACGGGGCCCGGACAGGACCACAGGGAGACCCAGTACTTC
CASRTGPGQDHRETQYF
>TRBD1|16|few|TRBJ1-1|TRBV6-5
TGTGCCAGCAGTTACCGTGGACAGGGGAAGAACACTGAAGCTTTCTTT
CASSYRGQGKNTEAFF
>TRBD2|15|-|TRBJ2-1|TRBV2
TGTGCCAGCATGGGGGGGGAAAAATCCTACAATGAGCAGTTCTTC
CASMGGEKSYNEQFF
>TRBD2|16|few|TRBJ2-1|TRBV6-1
TGTGCCAGCAGGGGACTAGCGGGGGGGCCTAGGAATGAGCAGTTCTTC
CASRGLAGGPRNEQFF
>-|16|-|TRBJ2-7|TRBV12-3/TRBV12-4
TGTGCCAGCAGTACACACTTAGGGGGAAAGGTGTACGAGCAGTACTTC
CASSTHLGGKVYEQYF
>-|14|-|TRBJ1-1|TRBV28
TGTGCCAGCAGTTTATGGGACCTCGCATATGAAGCTTTCTTT
CASSLWDLAYEAFF
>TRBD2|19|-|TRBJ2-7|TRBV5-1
TGCGCCAGCAGCCTCCAACCCGGACTAGCGGGAGACCCCCCCTACGAGCAGTACTTC
CASSLQPGLAGDPPYEQYF
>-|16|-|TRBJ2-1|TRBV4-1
TGCGCCAGCAGCCAAGATCCAGCAGGGCGGTTCAATGAGCAGTTCTTC
CASSQDPAGRFNEQFF
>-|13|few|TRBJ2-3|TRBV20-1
TGCAGTGCTCCTCAGGTAGAGGCAGATACGCAGTATTTT
CSAPQVEADTQYF
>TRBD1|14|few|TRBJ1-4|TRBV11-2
TGTGCCAGCAGCCCTAGGACAGGGATTGAAAAACTGTTTTTT
CASSPRTGIEKLFF
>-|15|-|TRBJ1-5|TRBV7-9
TGTGCCAGCAGCTTAGGGAGTGCGAGCAATCAGCCCCAGCATTTT
CASSLGSASNQPQHF
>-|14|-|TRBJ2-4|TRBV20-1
TGCAGTGCTCCCTTCAGCTTAGCCAAAAACATTCAGTACTTC
CSAPFSLAKNIQYF
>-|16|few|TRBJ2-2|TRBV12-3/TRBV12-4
TGTGCCAGCAGTCTATCCGGGACATCCTCCCCCGGGGAGCTGTTTTTT
CASSLSGTSSPGELFF
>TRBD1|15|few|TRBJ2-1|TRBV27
TGTGCCAGCAGGGGACCGGGACAGGGGTCGTGGGAGCAGTTCTTC
CASRGPGQGSWEQFF
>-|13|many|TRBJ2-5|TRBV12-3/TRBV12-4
TGTGCCAGCAGCTTGGGATACCAAGAGACCCAGTACTTC
CASSLGYQETQYF
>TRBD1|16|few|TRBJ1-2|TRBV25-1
TGTGCCAGCAGTGACCGGACAGGGGTTCCTAACTATGGCTACACCTTC
CASSDRTGVPNYGYTF
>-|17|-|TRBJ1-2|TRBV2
TGTGCCAGCAGTGACCCGTCTAGGACCGATGCTAACTATGGCTACACCTTC
CASSDPSRTDANYGYTF
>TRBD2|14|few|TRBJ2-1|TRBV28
TGTGCCAGCAGCCGGGGGGGACTCGGGGCACAGCAGTTCTTC
CASSRGGLGAQQFF
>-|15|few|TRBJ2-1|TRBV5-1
TGCGCCAGCAGCACCAGTCTGAAGTCCTACAATGAGCAGTTCTTC
CASSTSLKSYNEQFF
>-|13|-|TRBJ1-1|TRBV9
TGTGCCAGCAGCGTAGCGGGGAACACTGAAGCTTTCTTT
CASSVAGNTEAFF
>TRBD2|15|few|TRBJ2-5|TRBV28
TGTGCCAGCAGTTTTTTAGCGGGGGGGCGTGAGACCCAGTACTTC
CASSFLAGGRETQYF
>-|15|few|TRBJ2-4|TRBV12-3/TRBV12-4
TGTGCCAGCAGTTTTCGGGACCTAGCCAAAAACATTCAGTACTTC
CASSFRDLAKNIQYF
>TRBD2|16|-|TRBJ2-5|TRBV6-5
TGTGCCAGCAGTTACTCCGCGGGCGGGGGCCAAGAGACCCAGTACTTC
CASSYSAGGGQETQYF
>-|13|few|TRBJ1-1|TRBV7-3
TGTGCCAGCAGCTTAACGGTGGTAACTGAAGCTTTCTTT
CASSLTVVTEAFF
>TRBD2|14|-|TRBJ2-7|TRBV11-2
TGTGCCAGCAGCCTAAGGGGAGGGGCTTACGAGCAGTACTTC
CASSLRGGAYEQYF
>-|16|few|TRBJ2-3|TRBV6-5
TGTGCCAGCAGTTCCCCCTCTAGCGAATACACAGATACGCAGTATTTT
CASSSPSSEYTDTQYF
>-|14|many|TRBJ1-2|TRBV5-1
TGCGCCAGCAGCCGGGACTCAGCAGGGTATGGCTACACCTTC
CASSRDSAGYGYTF
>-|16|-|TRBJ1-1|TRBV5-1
TGCGCCAGCAGCCTGGGGGCCGGGACGGCAAACACTGAAGCTTTCTTT
CASSLGAGTANTEAFF
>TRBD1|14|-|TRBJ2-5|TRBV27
TGTGCCAGCAGTATGGGACAGGGGGCGGAGACCCAGTACTTC
CASSMGQGAETQYF
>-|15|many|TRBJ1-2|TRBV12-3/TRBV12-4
TGTGCCAGCACCCGGTCGGGAGGGGCCTCATATGGCTACACCTTC
CASTRSGGASYGYTF
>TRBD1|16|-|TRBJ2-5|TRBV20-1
TGCAGTGCTAGATCTGCCGGGACAGGGATGGAAGAGACCCAGTACTTC
CSARSAGTGMEETQYF
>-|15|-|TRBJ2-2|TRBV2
TGTGCCAGCAGTGAACAGGGGAGAGGCACCGGGGAGCTGTTTTTT
CASSEQGRGTGELFF
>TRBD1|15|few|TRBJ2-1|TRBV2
TGTGCCAGCAGTGAAGCGAGACAGGGGGCGGGTGAGCAGTTCTTC
CASSEARQGAGEQFF
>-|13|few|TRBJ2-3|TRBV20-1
TGCAGTGCTGATGGCGGCCTCACAGATACGCAGTATTTT
CSADGGLTDTQYF
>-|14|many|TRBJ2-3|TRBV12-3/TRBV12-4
TGTGCCAGCAACGTTGGATTTGGGTGGGATACGCAGTATTTT
CASNVGFGWDTQYF
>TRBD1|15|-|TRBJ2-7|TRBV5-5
TGTGCCAGCAGCAACACCGGGACAGGTCTTTACGAGCAGTACTTC
CASSNTGTGLYEQYF
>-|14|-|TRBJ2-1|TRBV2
TGTGCCAGCAGGGACTCCCCCTCCTACAATGAGCAGTTCTTC
CASRDSPSYNEQFF
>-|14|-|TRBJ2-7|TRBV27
TGTGCCAGCAGTTTACATGGGGCCTCCTACGAGCAGTACTTC
CASSLHGASYEQYF
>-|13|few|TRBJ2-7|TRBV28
TGTGCCAGCATTTCCAGGGTCTCCTACGAGCAGTACTTC
CASISRVSYEQYF
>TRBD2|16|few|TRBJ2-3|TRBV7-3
TGTGCCAGCAGCCTAGGACTAGCGGGAGCCCCAGATACGCAGTATTTT
CASSLGLAGAPDTQYF
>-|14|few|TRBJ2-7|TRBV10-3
TGTGCCATCAAAGGGCAAGGATACTCCTACGAGCAGTACTTC
CAIKGQGYSYEQYF
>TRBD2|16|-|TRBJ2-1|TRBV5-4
TGTGCCAGCAGCTTGGGGGGGGGGACCTCCTACAATGAGCAGTTCTTC
CASSLGGGTSYNEQFF